One and the same sample provided the 13 T cell receptor beta chains below, sequenced in a study of blood T cell repertoires in COVID-19. TCRdb keeps only in-frame clones here, not all; method: immunoSEQ multiplex PCR. The table includes 240,000 or so clones, under 85% detected once. Sequencing was carried out using peripheral blood. These receptor sequences come from a man aged 30-40 years who had recovered from COVID-19.

The chain carries TRBV5-4 and TRBJ2-7, with TRBD2 identical over 13 bases. There are 15 residues in the CDR3. Germline V gene lookup returns CDR1 SGHNT and CDR2 YYREEE (reference sequence). J lost 4 bases, V lost 5 bases, and 6 bases had no gene match. CDR3 DNA: TGTGCCAGCAGACCCGGGACTAGCGGGGAGTACGAGCAGTACTTC. This sequence encodes CASRPGTSGEYEQYF.

This clone was seen a handful of times. J is TRBJ1-5 and V is TRBV28; D is unclear. The V end was cut by 10 bases, the J end by 0 bases, with 13 bases between. The CDR3 runs to 14 residues. CDR1 MDHEN and CDR2 SYDVKM come from the germline V gene. This CDR3 reads CATTRGGSNQPQHF. CDR3 bases: TGTGCCACCACCCGAGGTGGTAGCAATCAGCCCCAGCATTTT.

The chain combines TRBV5-1 with TRBJ2-1, with 7 nucleotides matching TRBD1. V lost 3 bases, J lost 0 bases, and 9 bases stayed unmatched. Looked up from germline, CDR1 is SGHRS and CDR2 is YFSETQ. The CDR3 totals 17 residues. The CDR3 DNA sequence: TGCGCCAGCAGCTCTGGGGGTTCAGGGGGCTCCTACAATGAGCAGTTCTTC. As protein: CASSSGGSGGSYNEQFF.

The chain combines TRBV28 with TRBJ1-2; 8 bases align to TRBD1. The CDR3 contains 16 residues. Losses at the gene ends were 4 bases for V and 4 bases for J; bases not matched to a gene: 11. Germline assignment: CDR1 MDHEN and CDR2 SYDVKM. The DNA for the CDR3 is TGTGCCAGCAGTTGGGGGATACAGGGGGAGGTCTATGGCTACACCTTC. Translation gives CASSWGIQGEVYGYTF.

The V and J genes are TRBV2 and TRBJ2-1, with unresolved D. In germline, CDR1 is SNHLY, CDR2 FYNNEI. The V end lost 7 bases, the J end lost 8 bases, and 12 bases lay between the germline ends. The CDR3 is 12 residues long. This CDR3 reads CASTPERYEQFF. The CDR3 DNA reads as TGTGCCAGCACCCCCGAGCGTTATGAGCAGTTCTTC.

The CDR3 coding sequence is TGTGCCACCAGCCGGACAGGGACCGGGGAGCTGTTTTTT. Its translation is CATSRTGTGELFF. The genes are TRBV6-5 and TRBJ2-2, with 8 positions matching TRBD1. Germline V lookup: CDR1 MNHEY, CDR2 SVGAGI. Trimming removed 10 bases from V and 5 bases from J; junction bases left unmatched: 6. The CDR3 consists of 13 residues.

This chain links TRBV19 with TRBJ1-1; D unclear. Germline V gene sequence: CDR1 LNHDA, CDR2 SQIVND (reference sequence). Trimming stripped 2 bases from V and 4 bases from J, with 8 bases between. The CDR3 consists of 13 residues. CDR3 coding DNA: TGTGCCAGTAGTATAAGTTACAGCACTGAAGCTTTCTTT. This encodes CASSISYSTEAFF.

Comments on this clone: Other DNA sequences in this specimen translate into the identical CDR3. The CDR3 region has the DNA TGCGCCAGCAGCTTGGCCGGGACAGGGGGGTACGAGCAGTACTTC. Amino acids: CASSLAGTGGYEQYF. The chain joins TRBV5-1 to TRBJ2-7; 11 nucleotides agree with TRBD1. CDR1 and CDR2 (germline): SGHRS, YFSETQ. This CDR3 has 15 amino acids. J lost 4 bases, V lost 0 bases, and 3 bases had no gene match.

The chain recombines TRBV7-9 with TRBJ1-1; a possible D gene is TRBD1 (6 bases). Per germline, CDR1 SEHNR and CDR2 FQNEAQ (reference sequence). Trimming removed 3 bases at V and 3 bases at J, with 11 bases between. CDR3 size: 14 residues. CDR3 coding DNA: TGTGCCAGCAGCTTCGGGAGGGGGGACACTGAAGCTTTCTTT. This translates into CASSFGRGDTEAFF.

The chain combines TRBV5-4 with TRBJ2-7; D may be TRBD1 (6 bases). CDR3 length equals 13 residues. Trimming left V 4 bases short and J 3 bases short, with 11 bases between. Germline assignment: CDR1 SGHNT and CDR2 YYREEE (reference sequence). The CDR3: CASSLVTGYEQYF. In DNA, the CDR3 is TGTGCCAGCAGCCTGGTGACAGGCTACGAGCAGTACTTC.

The chain combines TRBV4-2 with TRBJ2-5; 8 nucleotides align to TRBD2. Losses at the gene ends were 1 base for V and 5 bases for J; bases not matched to a gene: 3. In germline, CDR1 is LGHNA, CDR2 YNFKEQ. CDR3 length equals 14 residues. The CDR3 loop is CASSQAGGPETQYF. The CDR3 DNA follows: TGTGCCAGCAGCCAAGCGGGGGGGCCCGAGACCCAGTACTTC.

The rearrangement uses TRBV5-1 and TRBJ2-3; TRBD2 might be the D (6 bases). Germline V gene lookup returns CDR1 SGHRS and CDR2 YFSETQ. V gave up 3 bases and J gave up 2 bases, with 16 bases separating them. The CDR3 extends over 16 amino acids. CDR3 loop: CASSSGAASSTDTQYF. Written as DNA, the CDR3 is TGCGCCAGCAGCTCGGGAGCAGCCTCCTCCACAGATACGCAGTATTTT.

This chain joins TRBV12-3 or TRBV12-4 and TRBJ1-5; D ambiguous. Trimming removed 3 bases at V and 4 bases at J, with 7 bases between. This CDR3 comprises 13 residues. The CDR3 protein is CASSLRRNQPQHF. The DNA of the CDR3 is TGTGCCAGCAGTTTGAGGAGAAATCAGCCCCAGCATTTT.